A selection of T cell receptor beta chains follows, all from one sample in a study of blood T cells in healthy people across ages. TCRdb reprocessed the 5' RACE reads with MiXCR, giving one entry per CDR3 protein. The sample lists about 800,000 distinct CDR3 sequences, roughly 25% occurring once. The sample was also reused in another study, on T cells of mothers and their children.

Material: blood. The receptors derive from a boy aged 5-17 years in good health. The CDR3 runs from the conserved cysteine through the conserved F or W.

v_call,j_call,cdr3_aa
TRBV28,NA,CASSPPVLTDTQHF
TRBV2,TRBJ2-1,CASSEPSSYNEQFF
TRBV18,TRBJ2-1,CANSPGLAGSDEQFF
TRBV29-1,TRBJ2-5,CSVVVEETQYF
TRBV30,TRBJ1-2,CAWSEVRGHGYTF
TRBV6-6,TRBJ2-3,CASGNRGTDTQYF
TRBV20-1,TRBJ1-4,CSARRTGRNEKLFF
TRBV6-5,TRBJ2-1,CASSLAAAYNEQFF
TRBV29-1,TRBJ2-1,CSVEDQGSTYNEQFF
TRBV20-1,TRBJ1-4,CSASPFATNEKLFF
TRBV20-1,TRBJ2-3,CSASASGTSGSTDTQYF
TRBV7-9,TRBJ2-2,CASSLVPGEGTGELFF
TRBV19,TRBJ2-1,CASSIVPNGGEQFF
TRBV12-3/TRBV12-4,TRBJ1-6,CASRAGRSSYNSPLHF
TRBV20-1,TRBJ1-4,CSARDFLQVQANEKLFF
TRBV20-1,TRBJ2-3,CSAGPGPITDTQYF
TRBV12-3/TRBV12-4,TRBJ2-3,CASSLSVGTQYF
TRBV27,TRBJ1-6,CASRDQVLGASSPLHF
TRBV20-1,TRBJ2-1,CSARGLYGVSSYNEQFF
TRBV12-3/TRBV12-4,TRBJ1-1,CASSPPGQGITEAFF
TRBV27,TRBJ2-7,CASSSPGTSGPYEQYF
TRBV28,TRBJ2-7,CASSLRVSLHEQYF
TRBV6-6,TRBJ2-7,CASSYSGGQVEQYF
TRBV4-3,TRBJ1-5,CASSLRQGTDQPQHF
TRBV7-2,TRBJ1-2,CASSLMRDLRNYGYTF
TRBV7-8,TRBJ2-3,CATQDPWLGTTDTQYF
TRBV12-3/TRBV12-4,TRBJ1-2,CASSQRTGYTF